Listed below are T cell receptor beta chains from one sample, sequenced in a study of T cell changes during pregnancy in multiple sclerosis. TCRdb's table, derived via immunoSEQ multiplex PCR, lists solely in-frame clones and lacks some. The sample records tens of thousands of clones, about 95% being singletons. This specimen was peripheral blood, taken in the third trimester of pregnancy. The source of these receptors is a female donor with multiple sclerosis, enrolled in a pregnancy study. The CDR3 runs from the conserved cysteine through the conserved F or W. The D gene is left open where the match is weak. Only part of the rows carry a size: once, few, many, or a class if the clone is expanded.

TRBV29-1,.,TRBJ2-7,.,CSVGEGSYEQYF,TGCAGCGTTGGTGAGGGCTCCTACGAGCAGTACTTC
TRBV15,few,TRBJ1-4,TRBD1,CATSRAGGGTNEKLFF,TGTGCCACCAGCAGAGCAGGGGGTGGGACTAATGAAAAACTGTTTTTT
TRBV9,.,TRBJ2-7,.,CASSVGGRVYEQYF,TGTGCCAGCAGCGTAGGCGGCAGGGTCTACGAGCAGTACTTC
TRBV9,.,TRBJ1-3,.,CASSVGGTIYF,TGTGCCAGCAGCGTCGGGGGCACCATATATTTT
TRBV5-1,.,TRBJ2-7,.,CASSYGPYEQYF,TGCGCCAGCAGTTATGGGCCCTACGAGCAGTACTTC
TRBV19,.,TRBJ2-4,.,CASEEGTKNIQYF,TGTGCCAGCGAGGAGGGTACAAAAAACATTCAGTACTTC
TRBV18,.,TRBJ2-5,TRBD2,CASSPIALAGGLVQETQYF,TGTGCCAGCTCACCCATAGCGCTAGCGGGTGGCCTAGTCCAAGAGACCCAGTACTTC
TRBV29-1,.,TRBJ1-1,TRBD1,CSVEPHTRPGQGLDAFF,TGCAGCGTTGAGCCCCACACCAGGCCTGGACAGGGACTGGATGCTTTCTTT
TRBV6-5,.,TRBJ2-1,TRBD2,CATHSGTSFTEQFF,TGTGCCACCCATTCAGGGACTAGCTTTACTGAGCAGTTCTTC
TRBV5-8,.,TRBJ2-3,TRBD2,CASRPSGGAEDTQYF,TGTGCCAGCAGGCCCAGCGGGGGGGCTGAAGATACGCAGTATTTT
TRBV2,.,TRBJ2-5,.,CASGTATETQYF,TGTGCCAGCGGAACAGCTACGGAGACCCAGTACTTC
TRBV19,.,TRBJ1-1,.,CASSRVAQGNFEAFF,TGTGCCAGTAGTAGGGTCGCCCAGGGGAATTTTGAAGCTTTCTTT
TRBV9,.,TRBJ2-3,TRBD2,CASSVRDYTDTQYF,TGTGCCAGCAGCGTACGGGACTACACAGATACGCAGTATTTT
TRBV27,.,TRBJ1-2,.,CASSPRANYGYTF,TGTGCCAGCAGTCCCAGGGCTAACTATGGCTACACCTTC
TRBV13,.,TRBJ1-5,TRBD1,CASSFYGQANQPQHF,TGTGCCAGCAGCTTCTACGGACAGGCGAATCAGCCCCAGCATTTT